This T cell receptor beta chain was found in a study of OX40 agonist ivuxolimab in advanced cancers. Study details: Eligibility rules accepted prior anti-PD-1, anti-PD-L1 or anti-CTLA-4 therapy, and 40% had some.

The sample holds one count of this clone. The repertoire was sequenced with immunoSEQ multiplex PCR; TCRdb's copy has only in-frame clones and lacks some. The table includes 60,000 to 65,000 clones, 85% to 90% detected once. With 4 bases clipped from V and 6 bases from J, the junction kept 12 bases outside the gene matches. This CDR3 has 15 residues. CDR1 is SGDLS and CDR2 is YYNGEE in the germline V gene. The V gene is TRBV9, the J gene TRBJ2-7; 8 bases line up with TRBD1. This clonotype was sampled from an adult with an advanced solid tumor such as melanoma, head and neck, liver or kidney cancer. The material sequenced was CD4+ or CD8+ T cells sorted from blood, taken in a trial of the OX40 agonist ivuxolimab. In DNA, the CDR3 is TGTGCCAGCAGCCCGACAGGGGTTCCAACTGGCGAGCAGTACTTC. It specifies CASSPTGVPTGEQYF.